A single sample gave rise to the 14 T cell receptor beta chains below, sequenced in a study of OX40 agonist ivuxolimab in advanced cancers. Repertoires were generated with immunoSEQ multiplex PCR, while TCRdb's copy carries only in-frame clones and drops some. The data contain under 20,000 clones, roughly 74% of them singletons. Sequencing used CD4+ or CD8+ T cells sorted from blood, obtained in a trial of the OX40 agonist ivuxolimab. All receptors come from an adult with an advanced solid tumor such as melanoma, head and neck, liver or kidney cancer.

This clone was picked up a small number of times. V usage is TRBV10-1 and J usage is TRBJ2-1, with D tentatively TRBD1 or TRBD2 (5 bases each). The CDR3 extends over 19 amino acids. V was pared by 0 bases and J by 6 bases, with 24 bases between. Germline V gives CDR1 WNHNN, CDR2 SYGVQD (reference sequence). The CDR3 is CASSESGEGDRGRRNEQFF. The CDR3 coding sequence is TGCGCCAGCAGTGAGTCGGGTGAAGGGGACCGCGGACGTCGCAATGAGCAGTTCTTC.

V and J are TRBV28 and TRBJ2-1; perhaps TRBD2 as D (5 bases). This CDR3 comprises 17 residues. V dropped 6 bases and J dropped 5 bases, with 23 bases sitting between them. CDR1 is MDHEN and CDR2 is SYDVKM in the germline V gene. The CDR3 DNA reads as TGTGCCAGCAGCCTATGGGTGGGGAGTCCCTTAAACAATGAGCAGTTCTTC. Translating gives CASSLWVGSPLNNEQFF.

The V and J genes are TRBV5-1 and TRBJ2-5, with 12 bases matching TRBD2. The DNA end favors TRBJ2-7, so the J call may be wrong. From germline, CDR1 is SGHRS and CDR2 YFSETQ. This CDR3 has 15 amino acids. The CDR3 region is CASSLRTSGKYEQYF. The CDR3 nucleotides read TGCGCCAGCAGCCTACGGACTAGCGGGAAGTACGAGCAGTACTTC.

The chain links TRBV25-1 to TRBJ2-1; weak D call: TRBD1 (6 bases). CDR3 length equals 13 residues. Trimming removed 5 bases at V and 1 base at J, with 6 bases between. In germline, CDR1 is MGHDK, CDR2 SYGVNS. CDR3 DNA: TGTGCCAGCAGTACAGGGTCCTACAATGAGCAGTTCTTC. The encoded protein is CASSTGSYNEQFF.

The J gene is TRBJ1-1, the V gene TRBV2; 9 positions agree with TRBD1. J was trimmed by 2 bases and V by 1 base; bases with no gene match: 5. This CDR3 has 16 residues. Germline loops: CDR1 SNHLY, CDR2 FYNNEI. The CDR3 region is CASSEDLGQGNTEAFF. CDR3 sequence (DNA): TGTGCCAGCAGTGAAGACTTGGGACAGGGCAACACTGAAGCTTTCTTT.

In its sample, this clone was seen a few times. This chain connects TRBV5-4 to TRBJ1-6; 8 nucleotides match TRBD1. Germline V gives CDR1 SGHNT, CDR2 YYREEE (reference sequence). This CDR3 comprises 14 residues. Trimming cost V 4 bases and J 10 bases; bases outside gene matches: 7. DNA of the CDR3: TGTGCCAGCAGCCAGGACAGGGTTGGGTCACCCCTCCACTTT. Amino acids: CASSQDRVGSPLHF.

The chain employs TRBV6-6 and TRBJ2-7; 8 bases fit TRBD2. This CDR3 is 16 amino acids long. Trimming at V came to 0 bases and at J to 3 bases, leaving 7 bases not matched to a gene. Looked up from germline, CDR1 is MNHNY and CDR2 is SVGAGI (reference sequence). The CDR3: CASSYSELSGGYEQYF. CDR3 nucleotides: TGTGCCAGCAGTTACTCTGAACTAAGCGGGGGCTACGAGCAGTACTTC.

The chain employs TRBV6-4 and TRBJ1-1; no clear D. The CDR3 loop spans 15 amino acids. CDR1 is MRHNA, CDR2 SNTAGT, per germline. Deletions cut 3 bases from V and 4 bases from J, with 15 bases between. The CDR3 sequence is CASSEWATPGTEAFF. CDR3 sequence (DNA): TGTGCCAGCAGTGAGTGGGCCACCCCGGGCACTGAAGCTTTCTTT.

The V and J genes are TRBV10-2 and TRBJ2-1, with D perhaps matching TRBD2 (5 bases). CDR1 WSHSY and CDR2 SAAADI come from the germline V gene. Deletions cut 6 bases from V and 7 bases from J, with 13 bases between. CDR3 length: 13 residues. The DNA for the CDR3 is TGCGCCAGCAGGGAGGACGGATTTAATGAGCAGTTCTTC. This sequence encodes CASREDGFNEQFF.

V and J are TRBV2 and TRBJ1-2; TRBD1 is a possible D gene (5 bases). CDR1 SNHLY and CDR2 FYNNEI come from the germline V gene. V was cut by 4 bases and J by 9 bases, with 21 bases left in between. CDR3 length: 15 amino acids. The CDR3: CASSASRDLDRRYTF. The DNA for the CDR3 is TGTGCCAGCAGTGCCTCCCGGGACCTTGACCGGCGCTACACCTTC.

This clone appeared once. This chain links TRBV5-6 with TRBJ1-1; 7 bases are a match to TRBD1. V was pared by 2 bases and J by 8 bases, with 6 bases of the junction left unmatched. CDR1 is SGHDT and CDR2 is YYEEEE in the germline V gene. CDR3 length: 13 amino acids. CDR3 bases: TGTGCCAGCAGCTTAGACACAGGGGACGAAGCTTTCTTT. It yields the protein CASSLDTGDEAFF.

V is TRBV27 and J is TRBJ1-4; 8 bases fit TRBD1. Germline loops: CDR1 MNHEY, CDR2 SMNVEV (reference sequence). The V segment lost 6 bases and the J segment 5 bases; nucleotides outside the gene matches: 5. This CDR3 is built from 14 residues. For the CDR3, the DNA is TGTGCCAGCAGCCGAACAGGGGGAAATGAAAAACTGTTTTTT. Translated, it gives CASSRTGGNEKLFF.

This clone was recorded a few times. The genes are TRBV6-5 and TRBJ1-1, with TRBD1 as a possible D gene (5 bases). Trimming took off 2 bases at V and 6 bases at J, with 19 bases between the two ends. The CDR3 is 16 amino acids. Per germline, CDR1 MNHEY and CDR2 SVGAGI. CDR3 sequence: CASSYNRAGPGSEAFF. In DNA, the CDR3 is TGTGCCAGCAGTTACAATCGCGCAGGGCCGGGGTCTGAAGCTTTCTTT.

The chain carries TRBV28 and TRBJ2-1; 9 nucleotides line up with TRBD2. CDR1 is MDHEN, CDR2 SYDVKM, per germline. J was trimmed by 7 bases and V by 3 bases; bases with no gene match: 13. The CDR3 covers 17 residues. In DNA form, the CDR3 reads TGTGCCAGCAGTTTCCTGGTAGCGGGAGATGATGGGAATGAGCAGTTCTTC. It specifies CASSFLVAGDDGNEQFF.